The sample holds one count of the clone carrying this T cell receptor (beta chain). The CDR3 runs to 18 residues. This sample was taken from a study of control samples from healthy donors and cancer patients. This table comes from immunoSEQ multiplex PCR, and its TCRdb copy is limited to in-frame clones, with some not included. The sample yields under 450,000 clones, roughly 90% seen once. The receptor's source is a man in his forties or fifties with head and neck cancer. The rearrangement links TRBV21-1 to TRBJ2-7; TRBD2 was called by the table and not checked on the DNA. TRBV21-1 is termed a pseudogene. The sequenced material came from PBMCs. The CDR3 sequence: CASSNQKPAVWSSNEQYF. CDR3 coding DNA: TGTGCCAGCAGCAATCAAAAGCCGGCAGTGTGGAGCTCCAACGAGCAGTACTTC.